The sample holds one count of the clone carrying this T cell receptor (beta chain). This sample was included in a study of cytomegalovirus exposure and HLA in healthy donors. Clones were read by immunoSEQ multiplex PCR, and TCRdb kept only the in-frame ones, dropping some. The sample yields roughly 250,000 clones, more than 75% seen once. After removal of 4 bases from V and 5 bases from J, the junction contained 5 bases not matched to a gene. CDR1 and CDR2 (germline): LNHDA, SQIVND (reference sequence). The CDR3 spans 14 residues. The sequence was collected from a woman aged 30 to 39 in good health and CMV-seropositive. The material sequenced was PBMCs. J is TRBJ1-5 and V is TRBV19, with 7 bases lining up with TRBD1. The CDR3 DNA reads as TGTGCCAGTAGTACCGGGACAGATCATCAGCCCCAGCATTTT. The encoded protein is CASSTGTDHQPQHF.